A single sample is the source of the 20 T cell receptor beta chains below, sequenced in a study of shared clonotypes between healthy human individuals. Measured with immunoSEQ multiplex PCR; TCRdb has only the in-frame clones, and not every one. This table holds about 2.3 million clones, 92% found once. The sequenced material came from naive CD4+ T cells from PBMCs. Subset specified: CD45RA+ positively selected. All receptors derive from a man between 18 and 29 years old in good health. Some clones in this sample may be carry-over from other donors' samples.

The chain links TRBV30 to TRBJ2-3; TRBD1 agrees at 8 bases. Trimming took 4 bases from V and 2 from J; bases not matched to a gene: 8. Germline CDR1 is GTSNPN and CDR2 is SVGIG (reference sequence). CDR3 length: 15 residues. CDR3 sequence (DNA): TGTGCCTGGACCCAGACAGGGGTACTCACAGATACGCAGTATTTT. Translating it yields CAWTQTGVLTDTQYF.

Here the CDR3 reads CASSLGTGWYEQYF. The CDR3 nucleotides read TGCGCCAGCAGCCTAGGTACAGGGTGGTACGAGCAGTACTTC. The chain uses TRBV4-3 and TRBJ2-7; the D gene is possibly TRBD1 (6 bases). In germline, CDR1 is LGHNA, CDR2 YSLEER. V lost 4 bases, J lost 4 bases, and 14 bases lay in between. The CDR3 is 14 residues long.

The chain is built from TRBV6-1 and TRBJ1-4, with D hard to call. The germline V and J ends were trimmed by 7 bases and 0 bases, with 9 bases remaining between them. Germline V gene data show CDR1 as MNHNS and CDR2 as SASEGT. The CDR3 is 14 amino acids. The chain's CDR3 is CASNRGPTNEKLFF. In DNA, the CDR3 is TGTGCCAGCAATAGAGGACCAACTAATGAAAAACTGTTTTTT.

The chain uses TRBV5-1 and TRBJ2-1, with no clear D. This CDR3 region has 13 residues. The V end was cut by 0 bases, the J end by 7 bases, with 8 bases between. The germline CDR1 and CDR2 sequences are SGHRS and YFSETQ. The CDR3 bases are TGCGCCAGCAGCTTGGACAACACTAATGAGCAGTTCTTC. As protein: CASSLDNTNEQFF.

The V gene is TRBV9, the J gene TRBJ1-4; no reliable D call. The V and J ends lost 0 bases and 10 bases respectively, with 10 bases between them. CDR3 length equals 13 residues. Germline CDR1 reads SGDLS; CDR2 reads YYNGEE. In nucleotides, the CDR3 is TGTGCCAGCAGCGTAGATTTCGAGGGAAAACTGTTTTTT. Its protein is CASSVDFEGKLFF.

The rearrangement uses TRBV7-9 and TRBJ2-3, with no clear D. V gave up 5 bases and J gave up 6 bases, with 9 bases separating them. The CDR3 is 12 amino acids. CDR1 is SEHNR, CDR2 FQNEAQ, per germline (reference sequence). The CDR3: CASSKKVDTQYF. The CDR3 nucleotides read TGTGCCAGCAGCAAAAAGGTGGATACGCAGTATTTT.

The chain is built from TRBV6-5 and TRBJ2-4; 7 nucleotides agree with TRBD2. This CDR3 contains 14 residues. CDR1 MNHEY and CDR2 SVGAGI come from the germline V gene. J was trimmed by 8 bases and V by 2 bases; bases with no gene match: 6. CDR3 bases: TGTGCCAGCAGTTACCGGGGGGTCACAGACATTCAGTACTTC. This encodes CASSYRGVTDIQYF.

The chain links TRBV7-9 to TRBJ1-5; D is ambiguous. The germline V and J ends were trimmed by 2 bases and 1 base, with 6 bases remaining between them. Per germline, CDR1 SEHNR and CDR2 FQNEAQ (reference sequence). This CDR3 is built from 14 residues. CDR3 region: CASSLWESNQPQHF. The CDR3 region has the DNA TGTGCCAGCAGCTTATGGGAGAGCAATCAGCCCCAGCATTTT. The entire variable domain, with the rest obtained from reference TRBV7-9 and TRBJ1-5, is as follows: DTGVSQNPRHKITKRGQNVTFRCDPISEHNRLYWYRQTLGQGPEFLTYFQNEAQLEKSRLLSDRFSAERPKGSFSTLEIQRTEQGDSAMYLCASSLWESNQPQHFGDGTRLSIL.

This clone has just one count. This chain links TRBV19 with TRBJ1-5; D is unclear. The CDR3 length is 13 residues. Trimming removed 7 bases from V and 7 bases from J, with 14 bases in between. In germline, CDR1 is LNHDA, CDR2 SQIVND (reference sequence). In DNA, the CDR3 is TGTGCCAGTACAATAGAGTCAGGCCAGCCCCAGCATTTT. Translated, it gives CASTIESGQPQHF. The full variable domain, rest sourced from reference TRBV19 and TRBJ1-5, is DGGITQSPKYLFRKEGQNVTLSCEQNLNHDAMYWYRQDPGQGLRLIYYSQIVNDFQKGDIAEGYSVSREKKESFPLTVTSAQKNPTAFYLCASTIESGQPQHFGDGTRLSIL.

The chain is built from TRBV15 and TRBJ2-2; D uncertain. CDR3 length equals 15 residues. Germline CDR1 reads LNHNV; CDR2 reads YYDKDF (reference sequence). Trimming took off 1 base at V and 0 bases at J, with 6 bases between the two ends. CDR3 loop: CATSRGPANTGELFF. CDR3 DNA sequence: TGTGCCACCAGCAGAGGTCCGGCGAACACCGGGGAGCTGTTTTTT.

This clone appeared once. Other DNA sequences in the same sample also yield this CDR3. The chain uses TRBV7-9 and TRBJ1-1; no clear D gene. The CDR3 totals 12 residues. The V gene's germline CDR1 is SEHNR and CDR2 FQNEAQ (reference sequence). V was pared by 1 base and J by 8 bases, with 8 bases between. Here the CDR3 DNA reads TGTGCCAGCAGCTTAGGTGAGACAGAAGCTTTCTTT. Protein sequence: CASSLGETEAFF.

V is TRBV7-3 and J is TRBJ2-1; a possible D gene is TRBD2 (6 bases). CDR1 SGHTA and CDR2 FQGTGA come from the germline V gene. The V and J ends lost 1 base and 6 bases respectively, with 16 bases between them. CDR3 length equals 16 residues. DNA for the CDR3: TGTGCCAGCAGCTTAAAAGGGCCGGGAGTAGGCAATGAGCAGTTCTTC. The encoded protein is CASSLKGPGVGNEQFF. The complete variable domain, with remaining parts taken from reference TRBV7-3 and TRBJ2-1, reads GAGVSQTPSNKVTEKGKYVELRCDPISGHTALYWYRQSLGQGPEFLIYFQGTGAADDSGLPNDRFFAVRPEGSVSTLKIQRTERGDSAVYLCASSLKGPGVGNEQFFGPGTRLTVL.

This clone was counted only a few times. CDR3 sequence (DNA): TGTGCCAGCAGTCGCCCGGGACAGGGCATTGGCTACACCTTC. Translation: CASSRPGQGIGYTF. V is TRBV6-5 and J is TRBJ1-2; 9 nucleotides align to TRBD1. The CDR3 spans 14 residues. Germline CDR1 MNHEY, CDR2 SVGAGI. V gave up 5 bases and J gave up 7 bases; unmatched junction bases: 8.

The chain couples TRBV19 to TRBJ2-7; no clear D. CDR1 is LNHDA, CDR2 SQIVND, per germline (reference sequence). The CDR3 spans 13 residues. The V gene lost 6 bases and the J gene lost 2 bases, with 11 bases spanning the gap. The CDR3, as DNA: TGTGCCAGTAGCCTGCGACCTACCTACGAGCAGTACTTC. Translating gives CASSLRPTYEQYF.

The DNA of the CDR3 is TGTGCCAGCAGCCGCCCCCGGGACCGCGCCCACGAGCAGTACTTC. It is translated as CASSRPRDRAHEQYF. The chain links TRBV7-8 to TRBJ2-7; D may match TRBD1 or TRBD2 (5 bases each). The germline gives CDR1 SGHVS, CDR2 FQNEAQ. Trimming removed 5 bases at V and 5 bases at J, with 19 bases between. The CDR3 length is 15 residues.

The chain has TRBV7-6 and TRBJ1-6, with unresolved D. The CDR3 is 16 amino acids. The V gene lost 1 base and the J gene lost 0 bases, with 7 bases spanning the gap. The germline V gene has CDR1 SGHVS and CDR2 FNYEAQ. CDR3 nucleotide sequence: TGTGCCAGCAGCTTAGTCGGGAGCTCCTATAATTCACCCCTCCACTTT. Translated, it gives CASSLVGSSYNSPLHF. The full variable domain, in which reference TRBV7-6 and TRBJ1-6 provide the parts outside the CDR3, is GAGVSQSPRYKVTKRGQDVALRCDPISGHVSLYWYRQALGQGPEFLTYFNYEAQQDKSGLPNDRFSAERPEGSISTLTIQRTEQRDSAMYRCASSLVGSSYNSPLHFGNGTRLTVT.

This chain links TRBV19 with TRBJ2-7; tentatively, D is TRBD1 (6 bases). There are 14 residues in the CDR3. Trimming removed 5 bases from V and 1 base from J, with 12 bases in between. CDR1 is LNHDA and CDR2 is SQIVND in the germline V gene (reference sequence). The CDR3 spells CASSPWTESYEQYF. CDR3 DNA: TGTGCCAGTAGTCCTTGGACAGAATCCTACGAGCAGTACTTC.

As to this clone: Other DNA variants within this sample encode the same CDR3. The chain joins TRBV7-3 to TRBJ2-5; 11 positions agree with TRBD2. The length of the CDR3 is 16 residues. The V segment lost 2 bases and the J segment 2 bases; nucleotides outside the gene matches: 4. The germline gives CDR1 SGHTA, CDR2 FQGTGA. The CDR3 nucleotides are TGTGCCAGCAGCTTATCCGGGACTAGCGGTCAAGAGACCCAGTACTTC. As protein: CASSLSGTSGQETQYF.

This chain joins TRBV29-1 and TRBJ2-1; D is possibly TRBD2 (6 bases). Trimming removed 7 bases from V and 3 bases from J, with 10 bases in between. The CDR3 totals 12 residues. Looked up from germline, CDR1 is SQVTM and CDR2 is ANQGSEA. The CDR3 region is CSAIADYNEQFF. Here the CDR3 DNA reads TGCAGCGCAATAGCGGACTACAATGAGCAGTTCTTC.

The chain is built from TRBV5-1 and TRBJ2-3; D not certain. The length of the CDR3 is 15 residues. The V gene's germline CDR1 is SGHRS and CDR2 YFSETQ. V was cut by 5 bases and J by 0 bases, with 13 bases left in between. The CDR3 loop is CASRNVPESTDTQYF. DNA for the CDR3: TGCGCCAGCAGGAACGTCCCGGAAAGCACAGATACGCAGTATTTT.